The sequence of this TCR beta chain was determined in a study of blood T cell repertoires in COVID-19 (dated by TCRdb to 2020 to 2022). Study-wide context: The collaborator samples originated in the United States, Italy and Spain and spanned the acute and convalescent phases of COVID-19. The dataset comprised deeply sampled blood TCRbeta repertoires from subjects exposed to, actively infected with, or recovered from COVID-19. A de-identified subject ID, COVID-19 status, age in years and sex were almost always included in the sample metadata. A freely available public database, intended as a resource for researchers studying the immune response to SARS-CoV-2, is where the repertoires were released. The samples were drawn from two sources: the first 160 participants of the ongoing ImmuneRACE study, and 1,000 to 1,500 subjects contributed by 6 global collaborators. The prospective study material was composed of cDNA or gDNA derived from T cells, B-cell-depleted T cells, or PBMCs. HLA class I and class II types, where available, came from metadata supplied by the sample provider rather than from assay-based typing.

On this clone: What antigen it recognizes has not been identified. Qualities for individual bases were not recorded, and no much larger clone is one base off.

TCRbeta CDR3 regions were amplified from genomic DNA using the immunoSEQ Assay, a bias-controlled multiplex PCR. The study's processing was this. The number of nucleated cells in each sample was estimated from the amplification of reference gene primers within the assay. To quantify the absolute abundance of each unique TCRbeta CDR3 rearrangement, sequence reads were collapsed and filtered. Productive Simpson clonality was computed per sample as the square root of Simpson's diversity index over productive rearrangements. Not all clones reach the TCRdb copy of this immuneACCESS table, which keeps in-frame sequences only. Checked studies attribute under half of the gap to unresolved V genes and leave the rest unexplained. The V and J calls and clone size are taken from that table; D and trimming were inferred from the DNA. The sample yields 90,000 to 120,000 clones; around 90% were counted once. Of the sample, approximately 1.3% is held by the ten largest clones.

The germline ends are 8 bases apart after V is trimmed by 2 bases and J by 1 base. Its CDR3 holds 14 amino acids, cysteine through phenylalanine. Of all the DNA, just the CDR3 is kept, 42 bases in frame from base 1. The germline V gene encodes CDR1 SEHNR and CDR2 FQNEAQ (reference sequence). What the research found in general, with its limitations: The quantity of clinical and demographic metadata differed by source and by participant and was supplied without curation.

Whole blood was collected in K2EDTA tubes by collaborating institutions according to the institutions' own protocols. For TCRbeta analysis, collaborators shipped samples in one of three forms: frozen whole blood, isolated PBMCs, or DNA extracted from either of those sample types. Recombination linked TRBV7-9 to TRBJ1-2; the D gene is unclear. The receptor's source is a woman younger than 45 with acute or convalescent COVID-19. The sample comprised peripheral blood. For the CDR3, the sequence is CASSLPGVNYGYTF. The DNA reads as follows: TGTGCCAGCAGCTTACCCGGGGTTAACTATGGCTACACCTTC. With the portions outside the CDR3 filled from the reference TRBV7-9 and TRBJ1-2 genes, the complete variable region becomes DTGVSQNPRHKITKRGQNVTFRCDPISEHNRLYWYRQTLGQGPEFLTYFQNEAQLEKSRLLSDRFSAERPKGSFSTLEIQRTEQGDSAMYLCASSLPGVNYGYTFGSGTRLTVV.